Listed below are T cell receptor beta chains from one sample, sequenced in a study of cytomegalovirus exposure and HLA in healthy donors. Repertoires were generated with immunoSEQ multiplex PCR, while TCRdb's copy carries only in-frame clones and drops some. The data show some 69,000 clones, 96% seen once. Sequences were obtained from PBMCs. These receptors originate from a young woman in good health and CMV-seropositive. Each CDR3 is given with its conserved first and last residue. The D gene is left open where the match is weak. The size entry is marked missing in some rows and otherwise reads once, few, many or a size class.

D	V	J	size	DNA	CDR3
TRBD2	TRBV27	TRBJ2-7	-	TGTGCCAGCAGGCAACTAGCGGGAGAACGGTCCTACGAGCAGTACTTC	CASRQLAGERSYEQYF
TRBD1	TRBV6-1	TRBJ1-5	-	TGTGCCAGCAGGGCGGACAGGTCGAGCAATCAGCCCCAGCATTTT	CASRADRSSNQPQHF
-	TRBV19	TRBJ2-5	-	TGTGCCAGTAGTATCCCCCGATGGAGGGGTGGTTACCAAGAGACCCAGTACTTC	CASSIPRWRGGYQETQYF
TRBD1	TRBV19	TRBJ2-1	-	TGTGCCAGTAGTATGGACAGGAGCTCCTACAATGAGCAGTTCTTC	CASSMDRSSYNEQFF
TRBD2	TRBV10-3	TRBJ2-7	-	TGTGCCATCAGTACAGCGGGGAGGAGCTCCTACGAGCAGTACTTC	CAISTAGRSSYEQYF
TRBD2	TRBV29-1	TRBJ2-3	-	TGCAGCGTCCCCTTCCCGGGAGGTACAGATACGCAGTATTTT	CSVPFPGGTDTQYF
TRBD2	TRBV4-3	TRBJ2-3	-	TGCGCCAGCAGTTCCGGGACTAGCGGCACAGATACGCAGTATTTT	CASSSGTSGTDTQYF
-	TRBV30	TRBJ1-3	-	TGTGCCTGGAAGGGGTTCTCTGGAAACACCATATATTTT	CAWKGFSGNTIYF
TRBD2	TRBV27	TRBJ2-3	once	TGTGCCAGCAGTTTATCGGGGGGACTAGCGGCTAGCACAGATACGCAGTATTTT	CASSLSGGLAASTDTQYF
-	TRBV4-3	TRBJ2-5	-	TGCGCCAGCAGCCAAGATGGAGGGGGGGAAGAGACCCAGTACTTC	CASSQDGGGEETQYF
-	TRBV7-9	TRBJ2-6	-	TGTGCCAGCAGCATGACACCTGGGGCCAACGTCCTGACTTTC	CASSMTPGANVLTF
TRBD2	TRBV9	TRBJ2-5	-	TGTGCCAGCGGGGTTGGGGTAGCGGGAGTTCAAGAGACCCAGTACTTC	CASGVGVAGVQETQYF
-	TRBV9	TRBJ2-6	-	TGTGCCAGCAGCGTAGACGGGGTTGGGGCCAACGTCCTGACTTTC	CASSVDGVGANVLTF
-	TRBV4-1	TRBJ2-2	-	TGCGCCAGCAGCCAAGTTGGCGGAGCCGGGGAGCTGTTTTTT	CASSQVGGAGELFF
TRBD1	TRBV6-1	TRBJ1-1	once	TGTGCCAGCAGTGAAGTCAGGGGGCGAGCGACTGAAGCTTTCTTT	CASSEVRGRATEAFF
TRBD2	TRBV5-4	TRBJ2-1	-	TGTGCCAGCAGCACCCGTCGACTAGCGGAGACGAAGGGGAATGAGCAGTTCTTC	CASSTRRLAETKGNEQFF
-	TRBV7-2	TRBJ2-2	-	TGTGCCAGCAGCCCAAGACAGGGAGGACCCAACACCGGGGAGCTGTTTTTT	CASSPRQGGPNTGELFF
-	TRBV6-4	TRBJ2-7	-	TGTGCCAGCAGTGACCCGAGTGACTGCCGAAACCTTCCCTACGAGCAGTACTTC	CASSDPSDCRNLPYEQYF
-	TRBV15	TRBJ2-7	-	TGTGCCACCAGCAGAATCCCGGGGGACTCCTACGAGCAGTACTTC	CATSRIPGDSYEQYF
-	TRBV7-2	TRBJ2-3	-	TGTGCCAGCAGCTCTTTAGAAACTACGCAGTATTTT	CASSSLETTQYF
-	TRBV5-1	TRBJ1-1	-	TGCGCCAGCAGCCTTGGGAGATGGACCGCGGCGTGGGCGACTGAAGCTTTCTTT	CASSLGRWTAAWATEAFF
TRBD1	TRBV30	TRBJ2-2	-	TGTGCCTGGAGTGTAGACAGGGTTTTAACCGGGGAGCTGTTTTTT	CAWSVDRVLTGELFF
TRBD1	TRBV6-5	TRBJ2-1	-	TGTGCCAGCAGTCCCGACAGGGGTCGGGCCAATGAGCAGTTCTTC	CASSPDRGRANEQFF
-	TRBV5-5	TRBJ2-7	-	TGTGCCAGCAGCTTAAACAGGCTCTCCTACGAGCAGTACTTC	CASSLNRLSYEQYF